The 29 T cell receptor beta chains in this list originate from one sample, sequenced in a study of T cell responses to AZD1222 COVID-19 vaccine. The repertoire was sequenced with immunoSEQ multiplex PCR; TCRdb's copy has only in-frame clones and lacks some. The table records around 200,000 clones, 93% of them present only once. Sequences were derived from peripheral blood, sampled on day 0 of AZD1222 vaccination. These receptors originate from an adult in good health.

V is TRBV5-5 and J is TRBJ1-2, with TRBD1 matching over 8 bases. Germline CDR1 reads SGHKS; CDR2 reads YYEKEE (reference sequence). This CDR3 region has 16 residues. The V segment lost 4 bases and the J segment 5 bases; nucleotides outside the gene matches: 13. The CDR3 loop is CASSPAGPTGGYGYTF. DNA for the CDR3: TGTGCCAGCAGCCCCGCCGGGCCCACAGGGGGGTATGGCTACACCTTC. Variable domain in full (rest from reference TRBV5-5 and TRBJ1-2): DAGVTQSPTHLIKTRGQQVTLRCSPISGHKSVSWYQQVLGQGPQFIFQYYEKEERGRGNFPDRFSARQFPNYSSELNVNALLLGDSALYLCASSPAGPTGGYGYTFGSGTRLTVV.

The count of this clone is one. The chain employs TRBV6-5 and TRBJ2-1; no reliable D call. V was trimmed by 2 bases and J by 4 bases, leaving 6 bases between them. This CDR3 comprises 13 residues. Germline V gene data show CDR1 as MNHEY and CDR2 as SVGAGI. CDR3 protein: CASSYQTYNEQFF. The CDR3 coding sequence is TGTGCCAGCAGTTACCAGACATACAATGAGCAGTTCTTC.

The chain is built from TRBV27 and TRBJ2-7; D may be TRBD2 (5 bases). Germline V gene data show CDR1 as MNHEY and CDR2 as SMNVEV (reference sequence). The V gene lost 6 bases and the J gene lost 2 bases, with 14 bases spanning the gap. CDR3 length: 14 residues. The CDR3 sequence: CASSQADPAYEQYF. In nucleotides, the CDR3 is TGTGCCAGCAGCCAAGCGGATCCGGCCTACGAGCAGTACTTC.

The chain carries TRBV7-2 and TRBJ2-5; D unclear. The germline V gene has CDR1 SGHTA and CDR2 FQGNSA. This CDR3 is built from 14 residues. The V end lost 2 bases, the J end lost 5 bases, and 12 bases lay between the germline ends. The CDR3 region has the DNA TGTGCCAGCAGCTTAAGCCTTAGAAAGGAGACCCAGTACTTC. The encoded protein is CASSLSLRKETQYF. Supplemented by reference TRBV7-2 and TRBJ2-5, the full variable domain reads GAGVSQSPSNKVTEKGKDVELRCDPISGHTALYWYRQSLGQGLEFLIYFQGNSAPDKSGLPSDRFSAERTGGSVSTLTIQRTQQEDSAVYLCASSLSLRKETQYFGPGTRLLVL.

CDR3 amino acids: CSVEDWVTGTSGSDTQYF. CDR3 nucleotide sequence: TGCAGCGTTGAAGATTGGGTAACCGGGACTAGCGGGTCAGATACGCAGTATTTT. This chain links TRBV29-1 with TRBJ2-3, with TRBD2 identical over 12 bases. The germline V gene has CDR1 SQVTM and CDR2 ANQGSEA. J was trimmed by 4 bases and V by 0 bases; bases with no gene match: 11. CDR3 length: 18 amino acids.

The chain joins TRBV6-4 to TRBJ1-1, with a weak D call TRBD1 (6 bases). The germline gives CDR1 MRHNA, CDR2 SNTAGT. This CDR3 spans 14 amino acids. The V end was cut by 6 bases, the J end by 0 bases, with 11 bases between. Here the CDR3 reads CASSAGALNTEAFF. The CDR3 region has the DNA TGTGCCAGCAGCGCAGGGGCCCTGAACACTGAAGCTTTCTTT.

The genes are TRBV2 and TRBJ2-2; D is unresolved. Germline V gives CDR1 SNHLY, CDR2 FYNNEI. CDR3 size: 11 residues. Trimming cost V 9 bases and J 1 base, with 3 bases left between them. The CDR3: CASLNTGELFF. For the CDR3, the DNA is TGTGCCAGTTTGAACACCGGGGAGCTGTTTTTT.

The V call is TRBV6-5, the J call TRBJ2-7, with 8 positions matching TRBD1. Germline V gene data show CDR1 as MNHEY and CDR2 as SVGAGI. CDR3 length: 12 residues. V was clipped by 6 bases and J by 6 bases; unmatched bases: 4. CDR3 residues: CASRGQGGEQYF. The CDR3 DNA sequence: TGTGCCAGCAGAGGACAGGGTGGCGAGCAGTACTTC.

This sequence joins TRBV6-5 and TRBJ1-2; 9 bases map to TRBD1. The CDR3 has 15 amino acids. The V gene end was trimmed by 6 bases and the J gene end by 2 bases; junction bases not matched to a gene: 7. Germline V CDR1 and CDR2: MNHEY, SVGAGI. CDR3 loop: CASRIGQGSNYGYTF. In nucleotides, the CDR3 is TGTGCCAGCAGGATTGGACAGGGGTCCAACTATGGCTACACCTTC.

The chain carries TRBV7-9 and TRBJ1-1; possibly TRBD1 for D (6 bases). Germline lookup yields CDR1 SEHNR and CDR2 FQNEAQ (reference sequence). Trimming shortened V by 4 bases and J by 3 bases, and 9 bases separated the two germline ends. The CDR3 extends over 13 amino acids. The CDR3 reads CASSSTGYTEAFF. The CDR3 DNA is TGTGCCAGCAGCTCTACAGGGTACACTGAAGCTTTCTTT.

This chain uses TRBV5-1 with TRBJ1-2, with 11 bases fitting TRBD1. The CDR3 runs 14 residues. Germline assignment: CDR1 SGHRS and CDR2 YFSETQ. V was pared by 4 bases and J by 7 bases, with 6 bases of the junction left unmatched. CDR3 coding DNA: TGCGCCAGCAGCGCGGGACAGGGGGAATTTGGCTACACCTTC. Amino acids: CASSAGQGEFGYTF.

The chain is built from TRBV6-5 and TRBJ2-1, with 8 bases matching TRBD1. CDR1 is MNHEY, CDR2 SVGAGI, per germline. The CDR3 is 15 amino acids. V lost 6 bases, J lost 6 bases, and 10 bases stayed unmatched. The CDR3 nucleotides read TGTGCCAGCAGCAAGACAGGGGTGCCCCGCAATGAGCAGTTCTTC. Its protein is CASSKTGVPRNEQFF.

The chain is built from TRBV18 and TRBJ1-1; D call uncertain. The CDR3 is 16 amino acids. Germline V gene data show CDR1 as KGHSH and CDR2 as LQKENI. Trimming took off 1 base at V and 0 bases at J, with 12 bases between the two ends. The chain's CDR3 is CASSPLYEVMNTEAFF. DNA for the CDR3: TGTGCCAGCTCACCACTCTATGAGGTCATGAACACTGAAGCTTTCTTT. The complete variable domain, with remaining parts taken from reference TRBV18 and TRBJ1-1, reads NAGVMQNPRHLVRRRGQEARLRCSPMKGHSHVYWYRQLPEEGLKFMVYLQKENIIDESGMPKERFSAEFPKEGPSILRIQQVVRGDSAAYFCASSPLYEVMNTEAFFGQGTRLTVV.

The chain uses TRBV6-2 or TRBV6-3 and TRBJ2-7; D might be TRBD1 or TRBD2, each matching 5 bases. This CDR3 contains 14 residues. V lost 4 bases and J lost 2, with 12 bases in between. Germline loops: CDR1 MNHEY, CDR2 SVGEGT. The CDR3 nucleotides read TGTGCCAGCAGTTCGAGCAGAGGGGCCTACGAGCAGTACTTC. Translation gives CASSSSRGAYEQYF.

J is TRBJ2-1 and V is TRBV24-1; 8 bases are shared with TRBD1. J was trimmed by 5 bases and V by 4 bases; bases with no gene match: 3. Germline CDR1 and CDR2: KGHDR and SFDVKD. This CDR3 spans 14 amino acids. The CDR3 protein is CATSDPGQDNEQFF. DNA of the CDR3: TGTGCCACCAGTGACCCGGGACAGGACAATGAGCAGTTCTTC.

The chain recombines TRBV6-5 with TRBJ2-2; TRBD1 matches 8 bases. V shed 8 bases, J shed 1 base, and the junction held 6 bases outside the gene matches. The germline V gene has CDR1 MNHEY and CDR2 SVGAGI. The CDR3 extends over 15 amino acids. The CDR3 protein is CASLGTGWNTGELFF. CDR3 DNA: TGTGCCAGCCTTGGGACAGGATGGAACACCGGGGAGCTGTTTTTT.

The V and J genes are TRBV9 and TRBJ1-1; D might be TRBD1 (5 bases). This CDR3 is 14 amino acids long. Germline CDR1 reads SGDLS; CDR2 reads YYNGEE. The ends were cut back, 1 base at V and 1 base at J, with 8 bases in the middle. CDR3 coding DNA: TGTGCCAGCAGCGTAACTACAGGGAACACTGAAGCTTTCTTT. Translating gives CASSVTTGNTEAFF.

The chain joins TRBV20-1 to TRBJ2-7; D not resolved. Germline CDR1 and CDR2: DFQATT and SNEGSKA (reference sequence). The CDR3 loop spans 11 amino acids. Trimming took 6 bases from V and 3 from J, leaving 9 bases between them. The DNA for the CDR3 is TGCAGTGCCCCTAGAGGCTACGAGCAGTACTTC. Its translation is CSAPRGYEQYF.

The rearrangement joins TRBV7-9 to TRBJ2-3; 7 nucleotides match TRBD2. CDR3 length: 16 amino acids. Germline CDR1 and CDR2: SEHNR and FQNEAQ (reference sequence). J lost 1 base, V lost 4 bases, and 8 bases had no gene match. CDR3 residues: CASSYGGGRGTDTQYF. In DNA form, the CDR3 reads TGTGCCAGCAGCTACGGCGGGGGACGAGGCACAGATACGCAGTATTTT.

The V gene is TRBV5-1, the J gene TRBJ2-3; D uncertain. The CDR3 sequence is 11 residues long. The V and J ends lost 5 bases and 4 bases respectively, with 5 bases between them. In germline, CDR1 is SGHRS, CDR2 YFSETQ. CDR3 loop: CASRGSDTQYF. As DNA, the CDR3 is TGCGCCAGCAGGGGGTCAGATACGCAGTATTTT.

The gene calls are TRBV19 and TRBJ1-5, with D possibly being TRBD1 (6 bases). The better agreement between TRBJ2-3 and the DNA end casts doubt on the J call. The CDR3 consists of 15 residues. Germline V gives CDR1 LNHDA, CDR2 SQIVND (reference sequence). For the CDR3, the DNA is TGTGCCAGTAGTATAGGGATGGACAGCAATCAGCCCCAGTATTTT. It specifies CASSIGMDSNQPQYF.

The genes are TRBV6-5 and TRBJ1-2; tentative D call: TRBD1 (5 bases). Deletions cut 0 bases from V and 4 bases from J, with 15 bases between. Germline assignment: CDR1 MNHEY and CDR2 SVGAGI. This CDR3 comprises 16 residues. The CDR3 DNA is TGTGCCAGCAGTTACTCGACCGTGGGGACCTCCTATGGCTACACCTTC. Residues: CASSYSTVGTSYGYTF.

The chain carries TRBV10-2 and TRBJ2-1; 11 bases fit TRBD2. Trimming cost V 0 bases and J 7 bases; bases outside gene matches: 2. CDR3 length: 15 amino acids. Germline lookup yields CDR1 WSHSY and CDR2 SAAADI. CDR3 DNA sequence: TGCGCCAGCAGTGAGTCTACTAGCGGGAGAAATGAGCAGTTCTTC. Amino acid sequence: CASSESTSGRNEQFF.

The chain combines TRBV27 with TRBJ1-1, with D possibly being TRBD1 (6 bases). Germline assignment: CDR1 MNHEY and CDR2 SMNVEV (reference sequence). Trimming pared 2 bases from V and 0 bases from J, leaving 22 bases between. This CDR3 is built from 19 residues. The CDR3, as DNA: TGTGCCAGCAGTTTAGGGGGGGCCGGGTTTGGAATCATGAACACTGAAGCTTTCTTT. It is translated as CASSLGGAGFGIMNTEAFF.

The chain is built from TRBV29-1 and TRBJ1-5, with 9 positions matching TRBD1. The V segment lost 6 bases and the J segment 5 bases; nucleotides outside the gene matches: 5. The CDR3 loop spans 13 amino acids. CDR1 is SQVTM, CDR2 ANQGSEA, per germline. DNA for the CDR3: TGCAGCGTCCGGACAGGGGAATATCAGCCCCAGCATTTT. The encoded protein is CSVRTGEYQPQHF.

CDR3 coding DNA: TGTGCCAGCAGTTACCGAAAGGGTTCCCACTCCTACGAGCAGTACTTC. Residues: CASSYRKGSHSYEQYF. The chain uses TRBV6-5 and TRBJ2-7; D call uncertain. Looked up from germline, CDR1 is MNHEY and CDR2 is SVGAGI. V shed 2 bases and J shed 0 bases, with 14 bases lying between them. The CDR3 is 16 residues long.

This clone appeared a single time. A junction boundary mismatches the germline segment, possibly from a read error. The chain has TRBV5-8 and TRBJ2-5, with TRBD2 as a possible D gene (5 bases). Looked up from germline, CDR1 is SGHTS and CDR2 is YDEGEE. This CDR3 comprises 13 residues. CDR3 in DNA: TGTGCCAGCAGCCCCGGGGATTCGAGGAGTCCAGACTTC. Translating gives CASSPGDSRSPDF.

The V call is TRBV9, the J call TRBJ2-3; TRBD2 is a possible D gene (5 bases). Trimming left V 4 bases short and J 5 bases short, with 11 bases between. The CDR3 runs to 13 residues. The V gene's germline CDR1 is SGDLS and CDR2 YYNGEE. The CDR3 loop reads CASSPRGRDTQYF. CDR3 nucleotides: TGTGCCAGCAGCCCCCGAGGGAGAGATACGCAGTATTTT. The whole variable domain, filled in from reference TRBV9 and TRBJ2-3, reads DSGVTQTPKHLITATGQRVTLRCSPRSGDLSVYWYQQSLDQGLQFLIQYYNGEERAKGNILERFSAQQFPDLHSELNLSSLELGDSALYFCASSPRGRDTQYFGPGTRLTVL.

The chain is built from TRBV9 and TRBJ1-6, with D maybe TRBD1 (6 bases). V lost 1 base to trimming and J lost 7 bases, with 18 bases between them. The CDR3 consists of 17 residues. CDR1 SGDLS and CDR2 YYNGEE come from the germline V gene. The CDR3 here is CASSVSRAAGDNSPLHF. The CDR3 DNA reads TGTGCCAGCAGCGTAAGCCGAGCGGCAGGGGACAATTCACCCCTCCACTTT.